This record covers a single TCR beta chain. Its antigen is not identified. The record originates from a study of cytomegalovirus exposure and HLA in healthy donors. General observations from the study: Generally TCR sequences proved uncommon, though certain public TCRs appeared in numerous donors.

Primers included in the PCR were 60 Vbeta and 13 Jbeta primers. Sequenced by immunoSEQ multiplex PCR; TCRdb stores in-frame clones only, minus some. This repertoire shows 55,000 to 70,000 clones, 75% to 90% found once; its top ten account for just under 2%. The CDR3 is 14 residues long. Per germline, CDR1 MNHNS and CDR2 SASEGT. V shed 6 bases and J shed 3 bases, with 11 bases lying between them. This chain uses TRBV6-1 with TRBJ2-2, with a weak D call TRBD1 (7 bases). The sequencing input was PBMCs. The sequence was obtained from a woman in her thirties in good health and CMV-seronegative. The CDR3 sequence: CASRTGTDTGELFF. The CDR3, as DNA: TGTGCCAGCAGGACAGGGACTGACACCGGGGAGCTGTTTTTT.